This T cell receptor (beta chain) came from a study of post-analysis software for immune sequencing data. Study background: The disease courses covered relapsing-remitting, secondary progressive and progressive-relapsing multiple sclerosis.

As to this clonotype: The antigen is undetermined.

Study results and limitations: Relative to controls, patients had a few TRBV segments at higher frequency, with TRBV5-6, TRBV5-1 and TRBV20-1 among these. Controls had significantly higher normalized Chao1 diversity than multiple sclerosis patients. The F measure placed samples prepared in the same batch into strongly shared clusters.

Each TCR beta cDNA library carried unique molecular identifiers. T cells, roughly 0.85 to 10 million of them, yielded roughly 470,000 cDNA molecules. TCRdb re-derived calls from the PCR reads in MiXCR, one entry per CDR3 protein. The data hold hundreds of thousands of distinct CDR3 sequences, with 35% to 40% observed a single time. The CDR3 runs to 13 residues. Trimming cost V 6 bases and J 7 bases, with 13 bases left between them. The germline V gene encodes CDR1 MNHEY and CDR2 SVGAGI. This clonotype was obtained from a girl aged 10 to 17 with multiple sclerosis. Source material: blood. The chain links TRBV6-5 to TRBJ2-1; unclear D gene. The chain's CDR3 is CASSYGPINEQFF. CDR3 bases: TGTGCCAGCAGCTACGGGCCCATTAATGAGCAGTTCTTC.